The 25 T cell receptor beta chains presented below share a single source sample, sequenced in a study of PD-1 blockade in classical Hodgkin lymphoma. The assay was immunoSEQ multiplex PCR, and TCRdb's table has in-frame clones only and misses some. The table lists around 28,000 clones, about 85% of them singletons, with about 0.45% in the top ten. This sample's time point: cycle 4 day 1 (C4D1), after about 6 weeks of nivolumab. Each of the patients experienced relapse following autologous stem cell transplantation, and their brentuximab vedotin exposure differed. Out of thawed PBMCs, magnetic negative selection purified CD4+ T cells. Specimen: CD4+ T cells from blood, collected before the fourth cycle of nivolumab. All receptors come from a human donor with classical Hodgkin lymphoma.

The chain recombines TRBV28 with TRBJ1-3; 7 nucleotides line up with TRBD1. Germline lookup yields CDR1 MDHEN and CDR2 SYDVKM. The CDR3 length is 14 residues. After removal of 8 bases from V and 3 bases from J, the junction contained 7 bases not matched to a gene. CDR3 loop: CASFPGGSGNTIYF. DNA of the CDR3: TGTGCCAGCTTTCCAGGGGGTAGTGGAAACACCATATATTTT.

The gene calls are TRBV28 and TRBJ2-7; 8 nucleotides line up with TRBD1. Germline assignment: CDR1 MDHEN and CDR2 SYDVKM. Germline trimming cut 5 bases from V and 2 bases from J; bases unmatched to any gene: 5. CDR3 length: 14 amino acids. CDR3 in amino acids: CASSLTGGTYEQYF. In nucleotides, the CDR3 is TGTGCCAGCAGTCTTACAGGGGGTACCTACGAGCAGTACTTC. The variable domain in full, completed from reference TRBV28 and TRBJ2-7, reads DVKVTQSSRYLVKRTGEKVFLECVQDMDHENMFWYRQDPGLGLRLIYFSYDVKMKEKGDIPEGYSVSREKKERFSLILESASTNQTSMYLCASSLTGGTYEQYFGPGTRLTVT.

This rearrangement joins TRBV5-1 to TRBJ2-6, with a possible D match to TRBD1 (5 bases). V was cut by 4 bases and J by 2 bases, with 10 bases left in between. In germline, CDR1 is SGHRS, CDR2 YFSETQ. The CDR3 runs to 15 residues. The CDR3 DNA follows: TGCGCCAGCAGCCTCTCGACAGCTGGGGCCAACGTCCTGACTTTC. Translation gives CASSLSTAGANVLTF. The whole variable domain, remainder taken from reference TRBV5-1 and TRBJ2-6, is KAGVTQTPRYLIKTRGQQVTLSCSPISGHRSVSWYQQTPGQGLQFLFEYFSETQRNKGNFPGRFSGRQFSNSRSEMNVSTLELGDSALYLCASSLSTAGANVLTFGAGSRLTVL.

The chain recombines TRBV19 with TRBJ2-5; D perhaps matches TRBD1 (5 bases). Germline V gene data show CDR1 as LNHDA and CDR2 as SQIVND (reference sequence). The CDR3 is made up of 14 amino acids. The V and J ends lost 3 bases and 3 bases respectively, with 11 bases between them. The chain's CDR3 is CASSMVRAKETQYF. CDR3 nucleotide sequence: TGTGCCAGTAGTATGGTCAGGGCTAAAGAGACCCAGTACTTC.

Written as DNA, the CDR3 is TGCGCCAGCAGCCCAGTGATGCGGGGAGACACTGAAGCTTTCTTT. Translating it yields CASSPVMRGDTEAFF. V gene TRBV5-1 combines with J gene TRBJ1-1; D ambiguous. This CDR3 has 15 residues. The V gene lost 4 bases and the J gene lost 3 bases, with 16 bases spanning the gap. The germline CDR1 and CDR2 sequences are SGHRS and YFSETQ. Complete variable domain (other parts from reference TRBV5-1 and TRBJ1-1): KAGVTQTPRYLIKTRGQQVTLSCSPISGHRSVSWYQQTPGQGLQFLFEYFSETQRNKGNFPGRFSGRQFSNSRSEMNVSTLELGDSALYLCASSPVMRGDTEAFFGQGTRLTVV.

This rearrangement joins TRBV19 to TRBJ2-1; 9 nucleotides line up with TRBD1. Germline V gives CDR1 LNHDA, CDR2 SQIVND (reference sequence). The CDR3 spans 13 residues. Trimming removed 6 bases from V and 6 bases from J; junction bases left unmatched: 3. The DNA of the CDR3 is TGTGCCAGTAGAATGACAGGGGGCAATGAGCAGTTCTTC. Translation gives CASRMTGGNEQFF.

This chain joins TRBV6-6 and TRBJ1-1; 7 nucleotides line up with TRBD1. Unmatched junction bases numbered 7, after V lost 5 bases and J lost 1 base. Germline V lookup: CDR1 MNHNY, CDR2 SVGAGI (reference sequence). The CDR3 contains 15 residues. The CDR3, as DNA: TGTGCCAGCAGTCATGGACAGGTCGGGAACACTGAAGCTTTCTTT. Its protein product is CASSHGQVGNTEAFF.

This chain joins TRBV14 and TRBJ2-7; TRBD1 aligns across 7 bases. Germline-derived CDR1 and CDR2 are SGHDN and FVKESK. Trimming took 4 bases from V and 3 from J; bases not matched to a gene: 9. The CDR3 sequence is 15 residues long. The CDR3 DNA reads as TGTGCCAGCAGCCGGGACAGCCAGGGGTTCTACGAGCAGTACTTC. Its protein product is CASSRDSQGFYEQYF.

In its sample, this clone was seen a few times. DNA for the CDR3: TGTGCCAGCCAGCCGGATCAGCCCCAGCATTTT. It encodes CASQPDQPQHF. The chain has TRBV2 and TRBJ1-5, with unresolved D. In germline, CDR1 is SNHLY, CDR2 FYNNEI. V was trimmed by 8 bases and J by 5 bases, leaving 7 bases between them. This CDR3 comprises 11 residues.

V gene TRBV2 combines with J gene TRBJ2-1; D unresolved. The CDR3 is 11 amino acids. The germline CDR1 and CDR2 sequences are SNHLY and FYNNEI. V lost 6 bases to trimming and J lost 8 bases, with 8 bases between them. As DNA, the CDR3 is TGTGCCAGCAGGGTCGGAGATGAGCAGTTCTTC. This sequence encodes CASRVGDEQFF.

The gene calls are TRBV7-3 and TRBJ1-5; a possible D gene is TRBD1 (5 bases). The germline gives CDR1 SGHTA, CDR2 FQGTGA. V was cut by 5 bases and J by 7 bases, with 15 bases left in between. CDR3 length equals 14 residues. The DNA of the CDR3 is TGTGCCAGCAGCACCCAGGGTTTAGGCCAGCCCCAGCATTTT. This gives the protein CASSTQGLGQPQHF.

The count of this clone is one. The V call is TRBV18, the J call TRBJ2-3, with 10 bases aligning to TRBD1. In germline, CDR1 is KGHSH, CDR2 LQKENI. The CDR3 covers 16 residues. V gave up 1 base and J gave up 2 bases; unmatched junction bases: 3. The CDR3 region is CASSPLGQGSTDTQYF. CDR3 sequence (DNA): TGTGCCAGCTCACCACTGGGACAGGGGTCCACAGATACGCAGTATTTT.

The chain has TRBV7-2 and TRBJ2-1, with D possibly being TRBD1 or TRBD2 (5 bases each). Germline CDR1 reads SGHTA; CDR2 reads FQGNSA. The CDR3 has 13 residues. Between the trimmed V and J ends, which lost 5 bases and 8 bases, there was a span of 13 bases. The CDR3: CASSPDRGHEQFF. CDR3 nucleotides: TGTGCCAGCAGCCCGGACCGGGGCCATGAGCAGTTCTTC.

The chain is built from TRBV6-5 and TRBJ1-1; D is ambiguous. Germline V gene sequence: CDR1 MNHEY, CDR2 SVGAGI. V shed 4 bases and J shed 3 bases, with 12 bases lying between them. This CDR3 comprises 14 residues. CDR3 loop: CASSSPRSDTEAFF. The CDR3 DNA follows: TGTGCCAGCAGTTCCCCCCGGAGCGACACTGAAGCTTTCTTT.

Comments on this clone: At one end the junction does not follow the germline gene, possibly because of a read error. The chain couples TRBV5-1 to TRBJ2-3, with D tentatively TRBD1 (6 bases). Germline assignment: CDR1 SGHRS and CDR2 YFSETQ. The CDR3 runs 14 residues. The CDR3 sequence: CASSAAGTTGTQYF. CDR3 DNA: TGCGCCAGCAGCGCAGCCGGGACAACAGGTACGCAGTATTTT.

This chain links TRBV25-1 with TRBJ2-1, with 9 bases lining up with TRBD2. V shed 4 bases, J shed 3 bases, and the junction held 4 bases outside the gene matches. Germline lookup yields CDR1 MGHDK and CDR2 SYGVNS. This CDR3 spans 15 amino acids. CDR3 DNA: TGTGCCAGCAGTGGTGCTAGCGGGAACTACAATGAGCAGTTCTTC. Its protein product is CASSGASGNYNEQFF.

This sequence joins TRBV18 and TRBJ2-1; 8 positions agree with TRBD2. The CDR3 sequence is 15 residues long. V lost 3 bases and J lost 2; bases outside the gene matches: 3. Germline V gene lookup returns CDR1 KGHSH and CDR2 LQKENI. CDR3 sequence reads: CASSPPAGAYNEQFF. The CDR3 nucleotides read TGTGCCAGCTCACCTCCAGCGGGAGCCTACAATGAGCAGTTCTTC.

V is TRBV28 and J is TRBJ2-2; no firm D call. The CDR3 runs 13 residues. V shed 3 bases and J shed 4 bases, with 6 bases lying between them. CDR1 and CDR2 from the germline V gene are MDHEN and SYDVKM. The CDR3: CASSFRVTGELFF. The CDR3 DNA reads as TGTGCCAGCAGTTTCCGGGTCACCGGGGAGCTGTTTTTT.

The chain uses TRBV6-5 and TRBJ1-6; TRBD1 aligns across 9 bases. The ends lost 10 bases at V and 8 bases at J; junction bases unmatched: 12. Germline V gene sequence: CDR1 MNHEY, CDR2 SVGAGI. The CDR3 loop spans 15 amino acids. CDR3 sequence (DNA): TGTGCCACGCAGGTTGGGACAGGGATTGATTCACCCCTCCACTTT. This translates into CATQVGTGIDSPLHF.

This chain joins TRBV27 and TRBJ1-4, with D possibly being TRBD1 (5 bases). V lost 2 bases and J 1 base, leaving 11 bases between the germline ends. This CDR3 has 16 residues. The germline CDR1 and CDR2 sequences are MNHEY and SMNVEV (reference sequence). DNA of the CDR3: TGTGCCAGCAGTTTAGGCAGGGCTTTAACTAATGAAAAACTGTTTTTT. Protein: CASSLGRALTNEKLFF.

The rearrangement joins TRBV7-2 to TRBJ2-7; perhaps TRBD2 as D (5 bases). Germline lookup yields CDR1 SGHTA and CDR2 FQGNSA. This CDR3 comprises 14 residues. The V gene lost 0 bases and the J gene lost 2 bases, with 8 bases spanning the gap. CDR3 bases: TGTGCCAGCAGCTTAGCGGGAGCCCCCTACGAGCAGTACTTC. Amino acids: CASSLAGAPYEQYF.

The rearrangement links TRBV10-3 to TRBJ1-4, with a weak D call TRBD1 (5 bases). Between the trimmed V and J ends, which lost 0 bases and 6 bases, there was a span of 11 bases. CDR3 size: 15 residues. Germline V gives CDR1 ENHRY, CDR2 SYGVKD. The CDR3 bases are TGTGCCATCAGTGAGTCGTGGGGGAATTATGAAAAACTGTTTTTT. Residues: CAISESWGNYEKLFF.

The genes are TRBV11-3 and TRBJ2-7, with 10 bases aligning to TRBD1. From germline, CDR1 is SGHNT and CDR2 YENEEA. V was pared by 5 bases and J by 5 bases, with 6 bases of the junction left unmatched. The CDR3 loop spans 14 amino acids. In nucleotides, the CDR3 is TGTGCCAGCAGCGCCGGACAGGGGGAAGACGAGCAGTACTTC. Translated, it gives CASSAGQGEDEQYF.

The chain employs TRBV30 and TRBJ2-1; D is uncertain. The CDR3 has 13 amino acids. V was shortened by 4 bases and J by 3 bases, with 10 bases between the two germline ends. The germline V gene has CDR1 GTSNPN and CDR2 SVGIG (reference sequence). CDR3 sequence: CAWTRLGYNEQFF. CDR3 coding DNA: TGTGCCTGGACTAGATTGGGCTACAATGAGCAGTTCTTC.

The rearrangement links TRBV7-2 to TRBJ2-3; D not certain. The germline gives CDR1 SGHTA, CDR2 FQGNSA. V was clipped by 1 base and J by 4 bases, with 6 bases between them. CDR3 length equals 13 residues. CDR3 protein: CASSLDYSDTQYF. In DNA form, the CDR3 reads TGTGCCAGCAGCTTAGACTACTCAGATACGCAGTATTTT.